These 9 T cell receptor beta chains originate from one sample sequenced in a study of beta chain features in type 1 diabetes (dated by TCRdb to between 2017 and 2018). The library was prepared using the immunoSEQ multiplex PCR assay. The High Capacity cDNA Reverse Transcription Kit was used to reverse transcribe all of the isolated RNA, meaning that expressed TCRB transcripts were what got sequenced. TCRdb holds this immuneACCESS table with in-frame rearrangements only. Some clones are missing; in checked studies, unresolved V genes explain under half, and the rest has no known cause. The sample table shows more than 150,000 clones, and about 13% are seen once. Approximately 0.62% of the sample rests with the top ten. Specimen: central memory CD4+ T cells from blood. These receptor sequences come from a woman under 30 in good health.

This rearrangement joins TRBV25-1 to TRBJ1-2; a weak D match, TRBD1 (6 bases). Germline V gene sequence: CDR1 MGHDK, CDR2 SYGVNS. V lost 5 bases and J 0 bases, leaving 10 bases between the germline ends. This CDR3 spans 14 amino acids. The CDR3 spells CASSMGATNYGYTF. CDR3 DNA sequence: TGTGCCAGCAGTATGGGGGCTACTAACTATGGCTACACCTTC.

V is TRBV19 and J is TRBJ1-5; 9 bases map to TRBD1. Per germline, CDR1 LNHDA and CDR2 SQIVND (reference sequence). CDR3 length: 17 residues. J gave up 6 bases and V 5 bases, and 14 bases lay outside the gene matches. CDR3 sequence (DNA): TGTGCCAGTAGTCTCCAGCCCGGGACAGGGTTAGGTCAGCCCCAGCATTTT. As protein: CASSLQPGTGLGQPQHF.

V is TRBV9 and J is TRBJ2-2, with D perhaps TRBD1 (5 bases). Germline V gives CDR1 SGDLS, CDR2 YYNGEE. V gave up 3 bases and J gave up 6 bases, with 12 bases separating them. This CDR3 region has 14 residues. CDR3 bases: TGTGCCAGCAGCGGTCGAAAGGGGTCCGGGGAGCTGTTTTTT. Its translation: CASSGRKGSGELFF.

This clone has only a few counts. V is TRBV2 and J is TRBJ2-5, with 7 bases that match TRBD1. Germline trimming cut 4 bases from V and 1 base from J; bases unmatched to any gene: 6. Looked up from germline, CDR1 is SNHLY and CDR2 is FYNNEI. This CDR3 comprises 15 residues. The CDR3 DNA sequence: TGTGCCAGCAGTGGCGGACAGGCTTCCCAAGAGACCCAGTACTTC. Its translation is CASSGGQASQETQYF.

CDR3 region: CASSEVLSSTEAFF. CDR3 bases: TGTGCCAGCAGTGAAGTCTTGTCGAGCACTGAAGCTTTCTTT. V is TRBV6-1 and J is TRBJ1-1; D is uncertain. V lost 1 base, J lost 4 bases, and 10 bases lay in between. The CDR3 contains 14 residues. Germline values: CDR1 MNHNS, CDR2 SASEGT.

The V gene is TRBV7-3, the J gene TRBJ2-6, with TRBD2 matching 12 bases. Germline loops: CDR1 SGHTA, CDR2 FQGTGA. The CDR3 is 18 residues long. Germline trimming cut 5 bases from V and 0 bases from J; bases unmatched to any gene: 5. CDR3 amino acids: CASSSGLAGLSGANVLTF. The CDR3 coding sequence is TGTGCCAGCAGCAGCGGACTAGCGGGGCTCTCTGGGGCCAACGTCCTGACTTTC.

This CDR3 reads CAISEGSGSTDTQYF. The CDR3 DNA sequence: TGTGCCATCAGTGAAGGTAGCGGGAGCACAGATACGCAGTATTTT. The chain uses TRBV10-3 and TRBJ2-3, with 7 bases fitting TRBD2. The CDR3 totals 15 residues. Germline V gene sequence: CDR1 ENHRY, CDR2 SYGVKD. J lost 0 bases, V lost 3 bases, and 3 bases had no gene match.

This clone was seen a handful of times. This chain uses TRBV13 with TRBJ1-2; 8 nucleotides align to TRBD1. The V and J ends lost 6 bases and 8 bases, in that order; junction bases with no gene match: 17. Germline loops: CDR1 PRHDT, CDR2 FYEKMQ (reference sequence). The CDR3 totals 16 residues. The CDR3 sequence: CASRVKGRGQVEGYTF. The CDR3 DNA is TGTGCCAGCAGGGTTAAGGGCAGGGGGCAGGTGGAAGGCTACACCTTC. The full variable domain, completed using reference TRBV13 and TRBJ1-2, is AAGVIQSPRHLIKEKRETATLKCYPIPRHDTVYWYQQGPGQDPQFLISFYEKMQSDKGSIPDRFSAQQFSDYHSELNMSSLELGDSALYFCASRVKGRGQVEGYTFGSGTRLTVV.

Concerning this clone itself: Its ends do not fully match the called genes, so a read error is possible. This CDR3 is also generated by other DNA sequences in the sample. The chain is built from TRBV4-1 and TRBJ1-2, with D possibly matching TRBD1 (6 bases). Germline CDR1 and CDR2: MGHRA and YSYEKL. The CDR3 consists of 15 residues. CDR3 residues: CASSQGQYPDYGYTF. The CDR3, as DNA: TGTGCCAGCAGCCAAGGACAGTACCCCGACTATGGCTACACCTTC.